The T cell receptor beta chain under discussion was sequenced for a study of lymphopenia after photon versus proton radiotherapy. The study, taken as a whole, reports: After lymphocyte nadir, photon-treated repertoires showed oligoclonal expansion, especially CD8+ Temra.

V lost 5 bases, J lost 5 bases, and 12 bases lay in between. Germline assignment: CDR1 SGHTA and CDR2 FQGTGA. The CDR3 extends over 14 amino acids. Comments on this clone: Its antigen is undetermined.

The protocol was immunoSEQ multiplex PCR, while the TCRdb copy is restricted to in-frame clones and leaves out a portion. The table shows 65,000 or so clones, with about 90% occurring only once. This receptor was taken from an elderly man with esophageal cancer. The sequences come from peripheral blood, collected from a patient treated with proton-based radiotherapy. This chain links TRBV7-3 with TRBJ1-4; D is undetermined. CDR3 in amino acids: CASSLQAANEKLFF. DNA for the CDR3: TGTGCCAGCAGCCTCCAGGCTGCAAATGAAAAACTGTTTTTT.